This TCR beta chain was sequenced during a study of cytomegalovirus exposure and HLA in healthy donors. The study's findings and limits: The majority of TCR sequences were rare, yet some public TCRs appeared in many donors. V- and J-gene trimming in TCR beta was tied to a missense DCLRE1C variant by an analysis performed later. Several top significant clusters appeared, in a later analysis, to be linked to common viral pathogens.

As to this clone: Its specificity is unknown.

Amplification used 60 Vbeta primers and 13 Jbeta primers. Assay used: immunoSEQ multiplex PCR; TCRdb lists only in-frame clones, some missing. This sample has approximately 160,000 clones; about 81% occur once, and the top ten carry under 2%. Germline CDR1 MNHNS, CDR2 SASEGT. V lost 6 bases to trimming and J lost 3 bases; unmatched junction nucleotides: 7. The CDR3 covers 15 residues. The source of this sequence is a woman aged 18-29 years in good health and CMV-seronegative. Sequencing input: PBMCs. V gene TRBV6-1 combines with J gene TRBJ2-1; 8 positions match TRBD2. The CDR3 DNA follows: TGTGCCAGCAGAAAGTCGGGACTAGACTACAATGAGCAGTTCTTC. Translating gives CASRKSGLDYNEQFF.